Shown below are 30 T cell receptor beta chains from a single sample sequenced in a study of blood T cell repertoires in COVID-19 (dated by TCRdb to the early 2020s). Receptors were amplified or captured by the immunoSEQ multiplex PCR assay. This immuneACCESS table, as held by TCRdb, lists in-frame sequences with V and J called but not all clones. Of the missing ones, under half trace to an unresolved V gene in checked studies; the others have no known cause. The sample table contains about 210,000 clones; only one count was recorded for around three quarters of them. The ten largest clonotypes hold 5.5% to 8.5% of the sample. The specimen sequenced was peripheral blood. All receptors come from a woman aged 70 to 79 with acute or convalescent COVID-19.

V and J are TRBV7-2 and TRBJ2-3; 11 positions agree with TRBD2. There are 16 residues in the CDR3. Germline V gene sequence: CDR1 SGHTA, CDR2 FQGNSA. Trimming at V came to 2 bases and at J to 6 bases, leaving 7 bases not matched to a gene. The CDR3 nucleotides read TGTGCCAGCAGCTTATCTAGCGGGGGGCTGGGGGATACGCAGTATTTT. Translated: CASSLSSGGLGDTQYF.

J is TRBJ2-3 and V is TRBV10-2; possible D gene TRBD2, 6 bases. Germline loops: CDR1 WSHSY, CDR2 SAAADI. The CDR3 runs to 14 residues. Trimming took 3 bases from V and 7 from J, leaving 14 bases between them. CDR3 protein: CASSEPGEKNTQYF. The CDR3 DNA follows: TGCGCCAGCAGTGAACCGGGGGAAAAGAATACGCAGTATTTT.

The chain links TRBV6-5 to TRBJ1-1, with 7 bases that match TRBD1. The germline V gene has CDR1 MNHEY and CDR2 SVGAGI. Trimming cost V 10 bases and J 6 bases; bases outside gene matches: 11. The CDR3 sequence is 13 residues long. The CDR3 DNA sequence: TGTGCCACCCAGGGGGTGTCTTCCGCTGAAGCTTTCTTT. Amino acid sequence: CATQGVSSAEAFF.

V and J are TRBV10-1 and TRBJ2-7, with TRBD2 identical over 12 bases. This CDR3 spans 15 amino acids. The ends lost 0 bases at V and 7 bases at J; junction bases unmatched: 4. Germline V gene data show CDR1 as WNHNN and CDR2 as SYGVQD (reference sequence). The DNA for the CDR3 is TGCGCCAGCAGTGAGTCGGCTAGCGGGGGGGGAGAGCAGTACTTC. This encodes CASSESASGGGEQYF.

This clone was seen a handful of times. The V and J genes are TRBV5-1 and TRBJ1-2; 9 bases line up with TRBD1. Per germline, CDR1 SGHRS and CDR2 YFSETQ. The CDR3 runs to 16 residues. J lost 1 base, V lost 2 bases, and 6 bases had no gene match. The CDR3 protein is CASSFTGGGFNYGYTF. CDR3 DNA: TGCGCCAGCAGCTTCACAGGGGGCGGTTTTAACTATGGCTACACCTTC.

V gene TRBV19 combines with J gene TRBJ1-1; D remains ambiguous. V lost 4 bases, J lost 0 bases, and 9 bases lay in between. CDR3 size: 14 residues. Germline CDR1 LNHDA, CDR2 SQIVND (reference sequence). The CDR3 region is CASSTLDLNTEAFF. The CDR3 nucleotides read TGTGCCAGTAGTACCCTAGACCTGAACACTGAAGCTTTCTTT. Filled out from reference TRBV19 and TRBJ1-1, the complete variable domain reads DGGITQSPKYLFRKEGQNVTLSCEQNLNHDAMYWYRQDPGQGLRLIYYSQIVNDFQKGDIAEGYSVSREKKESFPLTVTSAQKNPTAFYLCASSTLDLNTEAFFGQGTRLTVV.

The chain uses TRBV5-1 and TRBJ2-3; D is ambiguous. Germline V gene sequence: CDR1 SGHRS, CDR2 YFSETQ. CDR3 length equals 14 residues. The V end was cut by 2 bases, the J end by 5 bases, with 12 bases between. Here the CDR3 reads CASSFRASLDTQYF. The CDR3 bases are TGCGCCAGCAGCTTCCGAGCGAGCTTAGATACGCAGTATTTT. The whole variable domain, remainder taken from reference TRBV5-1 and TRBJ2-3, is KAGVTQTPRYLIKTRGQQVTLSCSPISGHRSVSWYQQTPGQGLQFLFEYFSETQRNKGNFPGRFSGRQFSNSRSEMNVSTLELGDSALYLCASSFRASLDTQYFGPGTRLTVL.

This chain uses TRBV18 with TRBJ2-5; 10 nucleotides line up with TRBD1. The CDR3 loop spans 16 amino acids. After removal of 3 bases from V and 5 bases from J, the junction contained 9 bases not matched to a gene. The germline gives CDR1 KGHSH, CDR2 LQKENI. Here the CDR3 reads CASSPMRPGQGETQYF. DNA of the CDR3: TGTGCCAGCTCACCCATGAGACCGGGACAGGGGGAGACCCAGTACTTC.

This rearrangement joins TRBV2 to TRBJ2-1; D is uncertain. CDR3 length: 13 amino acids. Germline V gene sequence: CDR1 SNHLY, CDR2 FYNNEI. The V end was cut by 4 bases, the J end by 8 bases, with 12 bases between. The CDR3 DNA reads TGTGCCAGCAGTGTTCGGGTCGGCGATGAGCAGTTCTTC. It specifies CASSVRVGDEQFF. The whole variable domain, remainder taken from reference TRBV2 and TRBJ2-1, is EPEVTQTPSHQVTQMGQEVILRCVPISNHLYFYWYRQILGQKVEFLVSFYNNEISEKSEIFDDQFSVERPDGSNFTLKIRSTKLEDSAMYFCASSVRVGDEQFFGPGTRLTVL.

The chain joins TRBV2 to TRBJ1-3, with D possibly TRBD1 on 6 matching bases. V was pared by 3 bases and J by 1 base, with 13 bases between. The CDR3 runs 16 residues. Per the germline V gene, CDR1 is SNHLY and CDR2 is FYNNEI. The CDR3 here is CASSEQGPLSGNTIYF. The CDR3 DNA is TGTGCCAGCAGTGAGCAGGGGCCCTTGTCTGGAAACACCATATATTTT.

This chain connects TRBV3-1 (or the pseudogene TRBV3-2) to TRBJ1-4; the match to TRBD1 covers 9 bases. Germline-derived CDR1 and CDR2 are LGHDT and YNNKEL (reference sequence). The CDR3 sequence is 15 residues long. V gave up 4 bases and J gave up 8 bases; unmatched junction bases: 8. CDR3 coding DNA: TGTGCCAGCAGCCGTGGGACAGGGAAAATGGAAAAACTGTTTTTT. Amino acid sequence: CASSRGTGKMEKLFF.

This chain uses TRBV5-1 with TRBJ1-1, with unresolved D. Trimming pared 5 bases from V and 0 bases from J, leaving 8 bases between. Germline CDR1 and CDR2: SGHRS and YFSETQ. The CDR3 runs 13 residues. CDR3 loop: CASRQQLNTEAFF. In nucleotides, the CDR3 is TGCGCCAGCAGACAACAGTTGAACACTGAAGCTTTCTTT.

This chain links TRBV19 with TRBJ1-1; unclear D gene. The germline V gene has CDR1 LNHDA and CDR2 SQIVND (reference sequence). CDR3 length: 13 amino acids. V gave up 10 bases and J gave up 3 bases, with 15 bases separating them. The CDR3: CATALMADTEAFF. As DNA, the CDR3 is TGTGCCACCGCCCTGATGGCAGACACTGAAGCTTTCTTT.

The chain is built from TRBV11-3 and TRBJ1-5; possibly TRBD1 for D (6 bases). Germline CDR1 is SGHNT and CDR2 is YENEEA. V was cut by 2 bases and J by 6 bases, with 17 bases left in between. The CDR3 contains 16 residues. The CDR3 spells CASSLCPGGAGQPQHF. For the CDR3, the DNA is TGTGCCAGCAGCTTATGCCCCGGGGGGGCTGGTCAGCCCCAGCATTTT.

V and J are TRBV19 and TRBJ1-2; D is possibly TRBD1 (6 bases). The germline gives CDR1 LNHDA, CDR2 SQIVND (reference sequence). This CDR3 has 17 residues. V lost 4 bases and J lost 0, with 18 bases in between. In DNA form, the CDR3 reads TGTGCCAGTAGTAAGGCCCGAGACAGGACAACTAACTATGGCTACACCTTC. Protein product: CASSKARDRTTNYGYTF.

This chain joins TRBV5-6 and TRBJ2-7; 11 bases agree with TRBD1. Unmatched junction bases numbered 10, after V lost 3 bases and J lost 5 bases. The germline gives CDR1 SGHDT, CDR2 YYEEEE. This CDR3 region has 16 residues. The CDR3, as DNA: TGTGCCAGCAGCTCGTTAGCCGGGACAGGGGGTGACGAGCAGTACGTC. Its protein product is CASSSLAGTGGDEQYV.

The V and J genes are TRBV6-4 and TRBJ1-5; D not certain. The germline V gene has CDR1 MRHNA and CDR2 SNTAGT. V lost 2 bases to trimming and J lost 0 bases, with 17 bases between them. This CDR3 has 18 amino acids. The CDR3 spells CASSDDIRRENSNQPQHF. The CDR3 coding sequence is TGTGCCAGCAGTGACGACATACGGAGGGAAAATAGCAATCAGCCCCAGCATTTT.

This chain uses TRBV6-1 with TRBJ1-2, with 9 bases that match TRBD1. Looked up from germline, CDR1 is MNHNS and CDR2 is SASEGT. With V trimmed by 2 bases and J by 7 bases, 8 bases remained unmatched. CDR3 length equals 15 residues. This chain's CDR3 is CASSEPGQGRGGYTF. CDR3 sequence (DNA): TGTGCCAGCAGTGAACCGGGACAGGGCCGGGGTGGCTACACCTTC.

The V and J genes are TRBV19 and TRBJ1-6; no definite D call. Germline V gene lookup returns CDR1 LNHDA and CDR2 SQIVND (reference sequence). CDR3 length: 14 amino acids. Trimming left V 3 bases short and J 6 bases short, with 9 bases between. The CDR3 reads CASSMGLGNSPLHF. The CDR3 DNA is TGTGCCAGTAGTATGGGCCTCGGTAATTCACCCCTCCACTTT. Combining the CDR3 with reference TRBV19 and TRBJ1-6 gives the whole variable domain DGGITQSPKYLFRKEGQNVTLSCEQNLNHDAMYWYRQDPGQGLRLIYYSQIVNDFQKGDIAEGYSVSREKKESFPLTVTSAQKNPTAFYLCASSMGLGNSPLHFGNGTRLTVT.

CDR3 DNA: TGTGCCAGCAGCTCCACAGGGGAGAACACTGAAGCTTTCTTT. Its protein is CASSSTGENTEAFF. This sequence joins TRBV7-9 and TRBJ1-1; 7 bases fit TRBD1. The CDR3 is made up of 14 amino acids. With 4 bases clipped from V and 1 base from J, the junction kept 3 bases outside the gene matches. The germline gives CDR1 SEHNR, CDR2 FQNEAQ (reference sequence).

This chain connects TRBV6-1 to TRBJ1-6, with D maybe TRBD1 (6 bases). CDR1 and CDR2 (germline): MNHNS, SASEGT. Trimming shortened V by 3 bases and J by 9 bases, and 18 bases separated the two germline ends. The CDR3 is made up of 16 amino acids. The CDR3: CASSDPARGMGSPLHF. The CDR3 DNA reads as TGTGCCAGCAGTGACCCCGCCAGGGGCATGGGTTCACCCCTCCACTTT.

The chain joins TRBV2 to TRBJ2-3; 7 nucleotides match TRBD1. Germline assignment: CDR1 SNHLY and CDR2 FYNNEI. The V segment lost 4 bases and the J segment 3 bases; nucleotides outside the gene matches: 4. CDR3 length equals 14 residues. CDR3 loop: CASSVGQATDTQYF. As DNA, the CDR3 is TGTGCCAGCAGTGTTGGACAGGCGACAGATACGCAGTATTTT. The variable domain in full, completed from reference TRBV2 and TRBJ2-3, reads EPEVTQTPSHQVTQMGQEVILRCVPISNHLYFYWYRQILGQKVEFLVSFYNNEISEKSEIFDDQFSVERPDGSNFTLKIRSTKLEDSAMYFCASSVGQATDTQYFGPGTRLTVL.

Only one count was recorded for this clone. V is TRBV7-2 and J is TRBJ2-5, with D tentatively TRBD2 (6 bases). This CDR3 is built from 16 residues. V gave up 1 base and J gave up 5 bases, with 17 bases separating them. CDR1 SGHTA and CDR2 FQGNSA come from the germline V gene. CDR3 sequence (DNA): TGTGCCAGCAGCTTAGGAGTAGCGGCCTATGTCGAGACCCAGTACTTC. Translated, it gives CASSLGVAAYVETQYF.

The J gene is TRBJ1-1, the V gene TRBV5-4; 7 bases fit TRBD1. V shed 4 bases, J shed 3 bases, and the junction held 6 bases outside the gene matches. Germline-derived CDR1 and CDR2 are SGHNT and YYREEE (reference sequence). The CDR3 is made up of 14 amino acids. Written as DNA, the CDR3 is TGTGCCAGCAGCCCCCGACAGGGCCACACTGAAGCTTTCTTT. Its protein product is CASSPRQGHTEAFF. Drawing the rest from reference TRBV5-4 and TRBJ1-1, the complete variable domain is ETGVTQSPTHLIKTRGQQVTLRCSSQSGHNTVSWYQQALGQGPQFIFQYYREEENGRGNFPPRFSGLQFPNYSSELNVNALELDDSALYLCASSPRQGHTEAFFGQGTRLTVV.

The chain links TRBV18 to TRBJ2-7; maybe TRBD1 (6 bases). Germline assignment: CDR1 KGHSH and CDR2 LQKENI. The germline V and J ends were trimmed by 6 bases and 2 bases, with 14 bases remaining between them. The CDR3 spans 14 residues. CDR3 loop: CASSPTGLTYEQYF. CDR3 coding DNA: TGTGCCAGCTCCCCGACAGGTTTGACCTACGAGCAGTACTTC.

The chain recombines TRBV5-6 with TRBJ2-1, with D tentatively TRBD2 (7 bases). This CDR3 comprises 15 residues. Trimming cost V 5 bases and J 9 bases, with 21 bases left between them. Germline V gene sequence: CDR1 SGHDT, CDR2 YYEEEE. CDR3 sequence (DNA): TGTGCCAGCAGTGCGGCCCGCGGGGGCCGCTTTGAGCAGTTCTTC. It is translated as CASSAARGGRFEQFF.

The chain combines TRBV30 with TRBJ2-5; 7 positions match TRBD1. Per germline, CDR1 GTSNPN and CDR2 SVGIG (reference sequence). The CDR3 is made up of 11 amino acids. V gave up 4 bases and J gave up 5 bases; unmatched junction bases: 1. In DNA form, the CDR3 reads TGTGCCTGGACGACAGGGGAGACCCAGTACTTC. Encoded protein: CAWTTGETQYF.

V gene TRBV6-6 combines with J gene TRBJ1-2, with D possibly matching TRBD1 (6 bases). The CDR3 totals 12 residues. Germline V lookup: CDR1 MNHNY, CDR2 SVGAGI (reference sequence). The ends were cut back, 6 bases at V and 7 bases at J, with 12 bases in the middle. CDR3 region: CASRTGFAGYTF. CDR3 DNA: TGTGCCAGCAGAACAGGGTTTGCTGGCTACACCTTC.

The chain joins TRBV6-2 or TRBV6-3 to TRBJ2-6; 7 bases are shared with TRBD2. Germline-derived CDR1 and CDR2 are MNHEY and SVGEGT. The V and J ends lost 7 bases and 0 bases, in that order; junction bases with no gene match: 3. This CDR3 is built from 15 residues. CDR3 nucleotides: TGTGCCAGCAACCCGGGGGGCTCTGGGGCCAACGTCCTGACTTTC. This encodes CASNPGGSGANVLTF.

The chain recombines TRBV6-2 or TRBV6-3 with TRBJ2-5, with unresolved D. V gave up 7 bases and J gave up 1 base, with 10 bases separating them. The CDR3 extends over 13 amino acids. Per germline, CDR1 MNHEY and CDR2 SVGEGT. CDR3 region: CASNPGVQETQYF. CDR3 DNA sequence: TGTGCCAGCAACCCCGGTGTCCAAGAGACCCAGTACTTC.